One T cell receptor beta chain is described in this entry. The sample originates from a study of blood T cell repertoires in COVID-19. Study-level background: Acute-phase and convalescent COVID-19 samples originated in the United States, Italy and Spain.

Produced via immunoSEQ multiplex PCR; TCRdb's table is partial and in-frame only. Of under 300,000 clones listed, about nine tenths are singletons. Enrolled through a virtual design, the participants were between roughly 18 and 100 years of age and came from under 25 US areas. The germline V and J ends were trimmed by 4 bases and 2 bases, with 10 bases remaining between them. CDR3 length equals 14 residues. Germline-derived CDR1 and CDR2 are SGHNT and YYREEE (reference sequence). This sequence was found in a human donor in a cohort exposed to, infected with or recovered from COVID-19 (not recorded which). The donor label of this sample is uncertain. The chain joins TRBV5-4 to TRBJ1-5; D gene unclear. The specimen was PBMCs or T cells enriched from blood (not recorded which). The CDR3 here is CASSLNGGNQPQHF. The CDR3 region has the DNA TGTGCCAGCAGCCTCAACGGGGGCAATCAGCCCCAGCATTTT. The full variable domain, rest sourced from reference TRBV5-4 and TRBJ1-5, is ETGVTQSPTHLIKTRGQQVTLRCSSQSGHNTVSWYQQALGQGPQFIFQYYREEENGRGNFPPRFSGLQFPNYSSELNVNALELDDSALYLCASSLNGGNQPQHFGDGTRLSIL.